This T cell receptor beta chain was documented in a study of spatial heterogeneity in lung cancer. The V and J ends lost 6 bases and 0 bases respectively, with 12 bases between them. The CDR3 extends over 13 amino acids. CDR1 and CDR2 (germline): SQVTM, ANQGSEA. Sample time point: blood at routine non-recurrence follow-up after resection. Without sorting, whole RNA was sequenced from tumor, nontumor lung or frozen PBMC. Unique molecular identifiers tagged every individual TCR cDNA molecule. TCRdb called the 5' RACE reads again in MiXCR, with one record for every CDR3 protein. The data hold some 120,000 distinct CDR3 sequences, with less than 15% observed a single time.

The rearrangement links TRBV29-1 to TRBJ2-7; D possibly corresponds to TRBD1 (6 bases). The starting material was PBMCs, obtained at follow-up. The source of this sequence is a male donor with early-stage non-small cell lung cancer. The CDR3 is CSVAGALSYEQYF. In DNA, the CDR3 is TGCAGCGTAGCAGGGGCCCTCTCCTACGAGCAGTACTTC.